The rows below give T cell receptor beta chains drawn from one sample of a study of T-cell reconstitution after alpha-beta-depleted transplantation in children. In TCRdb, the PCR reads were re-called with MiXCR into one record per CDR3 protein. This sample carries hundreds of thousands of distinct CDR3 sequences, more than 10% of them seen once, and the ten largest clones take roughly 2.6%. The sequencing here drew on PBMCs from the stem cell graft donor, taken from the stem cell graft. All receptors come from a human donor who donated a stem cell graft to a child with acute lymphoblastic leukemia. Each CDR3 is given with its conserved first and last residue. D genes are given only for firm matches. A row's size may be missing; if present it is once, few, many or a size class.

NA TRBJ1-5 TRBV4-2 many CASSPEGAGQPQHF TGTGCCAGCAGCCCTGAGGGAGCGGGTCAGCCCCAGCATTTT
TRBD1 TRBJ1-4 TRBV7-9 many CASSLQGARNEKLFF TGTGCCAGCAGCTTACAGGGGGCCCGTAATGAAAAACTGTTTTTT
NA TRBJ1-3 TRBV10-3 many CAISESSRTRSGNTIYF TGTGCCATCAGTGAGTCTTCACGGACCCGCTCTGGAAACACCATATATTTT
TRBD1 TRBJ1-2 TRBV6-1 few CASSGRDRGNYGYTF TGTGCCAGCAGTGGCCGCGACAGGGGGAACTATGGCTACACCTTC
NA TRBJ1-1 TRBV2 many CASTLGENTEAFF TGTGCCAGCACCCTCGGGGAGAACACTGAAGCTTTCTTT
NA TRBJ2-7 TRBV2 many CASSGAWSDEQYF TGTGCCAGCAGTGGGGCGTGGAGCGACGAGCAGTACTTC
NA TRBJ1-5 TRBV18 many CASSRGGVEQPQHF TGTGCCAGCTCCCGAGGCGGGGTGGAACAGCCCCAGCATTTT
NA TRBJ2-3 TRBV7-2 many CASSSIIDTQYF TGTGCCAGCAGCTCCATCATAGATACGCAGTATTTT
NA TRBJ2-6 TRBV5-6 many CASSLARTANVLTF TGTGCCAGCAGCTTGGCCCGGACCGCCAACGTCCTGACTTTC
TRBD1 TRBJ1-1 TRBV10-3 many CAISGSGQGVDEAFF TGTGCCATCAGTGGGTCAGGACAGGGGGTTGATGAAGCTTTCTTT
NA TRBJ2-3 TRBV12-3/TRBV12-4 many CASSLPRDSTDTQYF TGTGCCAGCAGTTTACCCCGGGACAGCACAGATACGCAGTATTTT
NA TRBJ1-3 TRBV10-3 many CAISGSAWGTGNTIYF TGTGCCATCAGTGGGTCAGCCTGGGGGACTGGAAACACCATATATTTT
NA TRBJ2-3 TRBV24-1 many CATSDPGRGTDTQYF TGTGCCACCAGTGACCCGGGACGAGGGACAGATACGCAGTATTTT
TRBD1 TRBJ1-2 TRBV5-1 many CASSSRTGGIDGYTF TGCGCCAGCAGCTCAAGGACAGGGGGCATTGATGGCTACACCTTC
NA TRBJ1-1 TRBV12-3/TRBV12-4 many CASSPPGGAEAFF TGTGCCAGCAGTCCCCCGGGGGGCGCTGAAGCTTTCTTT
NA TRBJ1-5 TRBV6-6 few CASSYSSGQPQHF TGTGCCAGCAGTTACTCGAGCGGTCAGCCCCAGCATTTT
TRBD2 TRBJ2-5 TRBV20-1 NA CSATPVGGQETQYF TGCAGTGCTACCCCCGTCGGGGGGCAAGAGACCCAGTACTTC
NA TRBJ1-2 TRBV9 many CASSVSGRSKYGYTF TGTGCCAGCAGCGTTTCTGGACGGTCAAAATATGGCTACACCTTC
NA TRBJ1-4 TRBV5-1 many CASSLNRGTNEKLFF TGCGCCAGCAGCCTGAATAGGGGGACTAATGAAAAACTGTTTTTT
TRBD1 TRBJ1-2 TRBV7-2 many CASSEDRVSGYTF TGTGCCAGCAGCGAAGACAGGGTTAGCGGCTACACCTTC
NA TRBJ2-5 TRBV12-3/TRBV12-4 many CASSFNREETQYF TGTGCCAGCAGTTTCAACAGGGAAGAGACCCAGTACTTC
NA TRBJ1-1 TRBV19 NA CASSIRQGQTEAFF TGTGCCAGTAGTATTCGGCAGGGGCAGACTGAAGCTTTCTTT
TRBD1 TRBJ1-1 TRBV7-9 many CASSLVNAGGTTEAFF TGTGCCAGCAGCTTAGTGAACGCAGGGGGTACCACTGAAGCTTTCTTT
TRBD2 TRBJ2-7 TRBV20-1 many CSARDRLAVKAYEQYF TGCAGTGCTAGAGATCGGCTAGCGGTTAAAGCCTACGAGCAGTACTTC
NA TRBJ2-7 TRBV20-1 many CSAQVWERPYEQYF TGCAGTGCCCAGGTCTGGGAACGGCCCTACGAGCAGTACTTC
TRBD1 TRBJ2-5 TRBV27 NA CASGQGLRRQETQYF TGTGCCAGCGGACAGGGGCTCCGACGGCAAGAGACCCAGTACTTC
NA TRBJ2-1 TRBV10-3 many CAISASLPPYNEQFF TGTGCCATCAGTGCCTCTTTACCCCCCTACAATGAGCAGTTCTTC
TRBD2 TRBJ2-7 TRBV30 NA CAWSVGTSGNYEQYF TGTGCCTGGAGTGTGGGGACTAGCGGGAACTACGAGCAGTACTTC
TRBD2 TRBJ2-3 TRBV6-5 many CASSYSSGGSYTDTQYF TGTGCCAGCAGTTACTCGAGCGGGGGCTCATACACAGATACGCAGTATTTT
NA TRBJ1-1 TRBV6-5 many CASSYTGMNTEAFF TGTGCCAGCAGTTACACAGGCATGAACACTGAAGCTTTCTTT
TRBD2 TRBJ2-7 TRBV10-3 many CAINEGLAYEQYF TGTGCCATCAACGAGGGACTAGCCTACGAGCAGTACTTC
NA TRBJ2-3 TRBV7-2 many CASSPRGFSSTDTQYF TGTGCCAGCAGCCCACGGGGATTCTCTAGCACAGATACGCAGTATTTT
NA TRBJ2-3 TRBV7-2 many CASSFALAYTDTQYF TGTGCCAGCAGCTTCGCCCTAGCTTACACAGATACGCAGTATTTT